The 26 T cell receptor beta chains listed next were all sequenced from one sample in a study of blood T cell repertoires in COVID-19 (dated by TCRdb to about 2020). Library preparation used the immunoSEQ multiplex PCR assay. Sourced from immuneACCESS, this table was stored by TCRdb with only in-frame sequences that have V and J called. A share of the clones is absent; for the studies checked, an unresolved V gene accounts for under half, and the remainder has no known explanation. This sample gives 200,000 to 300,000 clones in total; approximately 86% of them show up just once. The biggest ten clones account for about 10% of the sample. The sequencing input was peripheral blood. These TCRs come from a man aged 35-49 years who had recovered from COVID-19.

This clone was seen more than once but under ten times. V gene TRBV28 combines with J gene TRBJ2-5, with D maybe TRBD2 (5 bases). The V end lost 0 bases, the J end lost 5 bases, and 10 bases lay between the germline ends. CDR1 and CDR2 (germline): MDHEN, SYDVKM. The CDR3 has 14 amino acids. CDR3 nucleotide sequence: TGTGCCAGCAGTTTATGGGCAGGCGGGGAGACCCAGTACTTC. Its translation is CASSLWAGGETQYF. Full variable domain (outside the CDR3, taken from reference TRBV28 and TRBJ2-5): DVKVTQSSRYLVKRTGEKVFLECVQDMDHENMFWYRQDPGLGLRLIYFSYDVKMKEKGDIPEGYSVSREKKERFSLILESASTNQTSMYLCASSLWAGGETQYFGPGTRLLVL.

The chain links TRBV3-1 (or the pseudogene TRBV3-2) to TRBJ1-2; 8 bases are shared with TRBD1. After removal of 0 bases from V and 4 bases from J, the junction contained 7 bases not matched to a gene. The CDR3 totals 16 residues. Per germline, CDR1 LGHDT and CDR2 YNNKEL (reference sequence). This chain's CDR3 is CASSQEDSRGLYGYTF. CDR3 DNA sequence: TGTGCCAGCAGCCAAGAAGATTCCAGGGGGCTCTATGGCTACACCTTC.

The genes are TRBV15 and TRBJ1-4; D perhaps matches TRBD1 (6 bases). There are 13 residues in the CDR3. V lost 1 base and J lost 8, with 8 bases in between. Germline lookup yields CDR1 LNHNV and CDR2 YYDKDF (reference sequence). The DNA for the CDR3 is TGTGCCACCAGCAGAGTACAGGGAGAAAAACTGTTTTTT. Translated, it gives CATSRVQGEKLFF.

J is TRBJ2-5 and V is TRBV7-8; TRBD2 agrees at 13 bases. With 1 base clipped from V and 3 bases from J, the junction kept 5 bases outside the gene matches. The CDR3 spans 17 residues. Per the germline V gene, CDR1 is SGHVS and CDR2 is FQNEAQ. CDR3 in DNA: TGTGCCAGCAGCTTAGAGGGGACTAGCGGGGCAAAAGAGACCCAGTACTTC. Translated: CASSLEGTSGAKETQYF. Supplemented by reference TRBV7-8 and TRBJ2-5, the full variable domain reads GAGVSQSPRYKVAKRGQDVALRCDPISGHVSLFWYQQALGQGPEFLTYFQNEAQLDKSGLPSDRFFAERPEGSVSTLKIQRTQQEDSAVYLCASSLEGTSGAKETQYFGPGTRLLVL.

This sequence joins TRBV6-4 and TRBJ2-3; maybe TRBD2 (6 bases). This CDR3 has 14 residues. V shed 6 bases and J shed 2 bases, with 12 bases lying between them. Germline V gene data show CDR1 as MRHNA and CDR2 as SNTAGT. The CDR3 loop reads CASSPGLLTDTQYF. CDR3 bases: TGTGCCAGCAGCCCGGGACTCCTCACAGATACGCAGTATTTT.

The J gene is TRBJ2-3, the V gene TRBV4-1; 8 nucleotides align to TRBD2. Per the germline V gene, CDR1 is MGHRA and CDR2 is YSYEKL. The CDR3 spans 16 residues. The J segment lost 2 bases and the V segment lost 0 bases, leaving 4 bases of the junction unmatched. CDR3 sequence: CASSQEGAGATDTQYF. The CDR3 DNA follows: TGCGCCAGCAGCCAAGAGGGAGCGGGGGCCACAGATACGCAGTATTTT.

The chain is built from TRBV7-2 and TRBJ2-6; the match to TRBD2 covers 10 bases. The J segment lost 0 bases and the V segment lost 2 bases, leaving 4 bases of the junction unmatched. From germline, CDR1 is SGHTA and CDR2 FQGNSA. The CDR3 totals 18 residues. CDR3 bases: TGTGCCAGCAGCTTAAGGACTAGCGGATACTCTGGGGCCAACGTCCTGACTTTC. Its protein product is CASSLRTSGYSGANVLTF.

The rearrangement uses TRBV5-1 and TRBJ2-3; weak D call: TRBD1 (5 bases). The germline V and J ends were trimmed by 7 bases and 1 base, with 16 bases remaining between them. From germline, CDR1 is SGHRS and CDR2 YFSETQ. The CDR3 extends over 15 amino acids. CDR3 coding DNA: TGCGCCAGCTCAGTTAGGGGTTCCCGCACAGATACGCAGTATTTT. Protein product: CASSVRGSRTDTQYF.

CDR3: CASSPPSGRMSSGANVLTF. In DNA form, the CDR3 reads TGTGCCAGCTCACCACCCTCCGGCAGGATGAGCTCTGGGGCCAACGTCCTGACTTTC. The V gene is TRBV18, the J gene TRBJ2-6; D ambiguous. Deletions cut 0 bases from V and 0 bases from J, with 15 bases between. This CDR3 has 19 amino acids. The germline V gene encodes CDR1 KGHSH and CDR2 LQKENI.

The CDR3 reads CTSSQASPPETSGGAGKNIQYF. In DNA, the CDR3 is TGCACCAGCAGCCAAGCTTCCCCGCCTGAGACTAGCGGGGGGGCCGGCAAAAACATTCAGTACTTC. The genes are TRBV1 and TRBJ2-4; the table's D call of TRBD2 was not tested on the DNA. TRBV1 is described as a pseudogene. This CDR3 spans 22 amino acids.

V gene TRBV13 combines with J gene TRBJ2-7, with 7 positions matching TRBD2. The CDR3 contains 15 residues. Germline assignment: CDR1 PRHDT and CDR2 FYEKMQ (reference sequence). With V trimmed by 1 base and J by 3 bases, 6 bases remained unmatched. Here the CDR3 reads CASSLVGGGFYEQYF. The CDR3 DNA reads as TGTGCCAGCAGCTTAGTGGGGGGAGGGTTCTACGAGCAGTACTTC.

This chain connects TRBV4-3 to TRBJ2-2, with 7 bases lining up with TRBD1. Germline V gene sequence: CDR1 LGHNA, CDR2 YSLEER. The CDR3 is 15 residues long. With V trimmed by 5 bases and J by 6 bases, 9 bases remained unmatched. The CDR3 here is CASSSGQILSGELFF. The CDR3 DNA sequence: TGCGCCAGCAGCTCGGGACAGATCTTGTCCGGGGAGCTGTTTTTT.

CDR3 region: CASRNSGGTYNEQFF. The CDR3 bases are TGTGCCAGCAGAAACTCCGGGGGGACTTACAATGAGCAGTTCTTC. The V and J genes are TRBV11-2 and TRBJ2-1, with 7 bases identical to TRBD2. The V segment lost 6 bases and the J segment 4 bases; nucleotides outside the gene matches: 9. Per the germline V gene, CDR1 is SGHAT and CDR2 is FQNNGV. CDR3 size: 15 residues.

V gene TRBV5-1 combines with J gene TRBJ2-1; 11 positions agree with TRBD2. Germline-derived CDR1 and CDR2 are SGHRS and YFSETQ. The V segment lost 2 bases and the J segment 6 bases; nucleotides outside the gene matches: 7. The CDR3 has 16 amino acids. In nucleotides, the CDR3 is TGCGCCAGCAGCTTAATTAGCGGGAGGGCCGTCAATGAGCAGTTCTTC. This encodes CASSLISGRAVNEQFF.

The chain recombines TRBV12-3 or TRBV12-4 with TRBJ1-1, with 7 bases lining up with TRBD1. Trimming took 6 bases from V and 10 from J; bases not matched to a gene: 11. The CDR3 loop spans 13 amino acids. CDR3 nucleotides: TGTGCCAGCAGCCCACAGGGGTTGGGATCAGCTTTCTTT. This encodes CASSPQGLGSAFF.

The count of this clone is one. This sequence joins TRBV6-2 or TRBV6-3 and TRBJ1-2; no reliable D call. The length of the CDR3 is 15 residues. V gave up 1 base and J gave up 7 bases, with 16 bases separating them. Germline V gives CDR1 MNHEY, CDR2 SVGEGT. CDR3 residues: CASSYWQAWKTGYTF. The CDR3 DNA is TGTGCCAGCAGTTACTGGCAGGCGTGGAAAACTGGCTACACCTTC.

The chain joins TRBV5-1 to TRBJ2-2; a possible D gene is TRBD2 (6 bases). CDR3 length: 17 residues. V lost 0 bases, J lost 6 bases, and 18 bases lay in between. The germline gives CDR1 SGHRS, CDR2 YFSETQ. CDR3 sequence: CASSLARRDFLAGELFF. The CDR3 nucleotides are TGCGCCAGCAGCTTGGCCCGTAGGGACTTCCTCGCCGGGGAGCTGTTTTTT.

V usage is TRBV5-1 and J usage is TRBJ1-4; TRBD1 might be the D (5 bases). Germline CDR1 SGHRS, CDR2 YFSETQ. The CDR3 is 15 residues long. V shed 0 bases and J shed 8 bases, with 14 bases lying between them. The CDR3 is CASSLEGNLREKLFF. The CDR3 region has the DNA TGCGCCAGCAGCTTGGAGGGGAACTTGCGGGAAAAACTGTTTTTT.

The J gene is TRBJ2-7, the V gene TRBV7-9, with D hard to call. The V gene's germline CDR1 is SEHNR and CDR2 FQNEAQ (reference sequence). Deletions cut 3 bases from V and 5 bases from J, with 8 bases between. The CDR3 consists of 12 residues. In nucleotides, the CDR3 is TGTGCCAGCAGCTTCGACGGAGACGAGCAGTACTTC. Translating gives CASSFDGDEQYF. Full variable domain (rest looked up from reference TRBV7-9 and TRBJ2-7): DTGVSQNPRHKITKRGQNVTFRCDPISEHNRLYWYRQTLGQGPEFLTYFQNEAQLEKSRLLSDRFSAERPKGSFSTLEIQRTEQGDSAMYLCASSFDGDEQYFGPGTRLTVT.

This chain links TRBV15 with TRBJ2-7; TRBD1 might be the D (5 bases). CDR1 is LNHNV, CDR2 YYDKDF, per germline (reference sequence). Trimming stripped 0 bases from V and 2 bases from J, with 8 bases between. CDR3 length equals 14 residues. The CDR3 sequence is CATSRDGATYEQYF. The CDR3 region has the DNA TGTGCCACCAGCAGAGATGGGGCCACCTACGAGCAGTACTTC. Drawing the rest from reference TRBV15 and TRBJ2-7, the complete variable domain is DAMVIQNPRYQVTQFGKPVTLSCSQTLNHNVMYWYQQKSSQAPKLLFHYYDKDFNNEADTPDNFQSRRPNTSFCFLDIRSPGLGDTAMYLCATSRDGATYEQYFGPGTRLTVT.

This rearrangement joins TRBV27 to TRBJ2-3; 7 nucleotides agree with TRBD2. V trimming: 10 bases; J trimming: 0 bases; junction bases outside the gene matches: 10. Per the germline V gene, CDR1 is MNHEY and CDR2 is SMNVEV (reference sequence). The CDR3 extends over 15 amino acids. The CDR3, as DNA: TGTGCCACCCGAGGGCTAGCGGAAAGCACAGATACGCAGTATTTT. It translates to CATRGLAESTDTQYF.

CDR3 loop: CSASKPQAPGNTIYF. The CDR3 bases are TGCAGTGCTAGTAAGCCCCAGGCTCCGGGAAACACCATATATTTT. The chain links TRBV20-1 to TRBJ1-3; D uncertain. With 3 bases removed from V and 4 bases from J, the gap between germline ends came to 16 bases. Germline loops: CDR1 DFQATT, CDR2 SNEGSKA (reference sequence). The CDR3 extends over 15 amino acids.

The chain combines TRBV7-6 with TRBJ2-2; TRBD1 matches at 8 bases. V trimming: 2 bases; J trimming: 4 bases; junction bases outside the gene matches: 12. This CDR3 spans 18 amino acids. Germline loops: CDR1 SGHVS, CDR2 FNYEAQ. CDR3 amino acids: CASSLSWRRGRLTGELFF. CDR3 coding DNA: TGTGCCAGCAGCTTAAGTTGGCGCAGGGGGCGTCTCACCGGGGAGCTGTTTTTT.

About this clone itself: At one of its ends the junction is not consistent with the germline gene, which may arise from a read error. V usage is TRBV5-1 and J usage is TRBJ1-6, with 12 nucleotides matching TRBD1. This CDR3 spans 20 amino acids. In germline, CDR1 is SGHRS, CDR2 YFSETQ. DNA of the CDR3: TGCGCCAGCAGATTGGTCGTGGGACAGGGGGCACAATGGGATAATTCACCCCTCCACTTT. Protein product: CASRLVVGQGAQWDNSPLHF. The entire variable domain, with the rest obtained from reference TRBV5-1 and TRBJ1-6, is as follows: KAGVTQTPRYLIKTRGQQVTLSCSPISGHRSVSWYQQTPGQGLQFLFEYFSETQRNKGNFPGRFSGRQFSNSRSEMNVSTLELGDSALYLCASRLVVGQGAQWDNSPLHFGNGTRLTVT.

Note on this clone: The junction shows a germline mismatch at one end, possibly a read error. The CDR3 loop is CASTDRGNAGELFF. Here the CDR3 DNA reads TGCGCCAGCACGGACAGGGGGAACGCCGGGGAGCTGTTTTTT. The chain uses TRBV5-1 and TRBJ2-2; 10 nucleotides line up with TRBD1. This CDR3 is 14 amino acids long. Per the germline V gene, CDR1 is SGHRS and CDR2 is YFSETQ. Looking up the rest from reference TRBV5-1 and TRBJ2-2 gives the full variable domain: KAGVTQTPRYLIKTRGQQVTLSCSPISGHRSVSWYQQTPGQGLQFLFEYFSETQRNKGNFPGRFSGRQFSNSRSEMNVSTLELGDSALYLCASTDRGNAGELFFGEGSRLTVL.

This chain joins TRBV9 and TRBJ2-3, with 10 positions matching TRBD1. The V and J ends lost 4 bases and 3 bases, in that order; junction bases with no gene match: 8. CDR3 length: 16 amino acids. Per germline, CDR1 SGDLS and CDR2 YYNGEE. The CDR3 loop is CASSFQTGGRTDTQYF. CDR3 DNA: TGTGCCAGCAGCTTCCAGACAGGGGGCAGGACAGATACGCAGTATTTT.